Listed below are T cell receptor beta chains from one sample, sequenced in a study of blood T cell repertoires in COVID-19. Sequencing was performed with immunoSEQ multiplex PCR; in TCRdb, only in-frame clones are kept and a portion is missing. The sample gives 130,000 to 150,000 clones, around nine tenths of which show up once; about 10% is in the top ten. The sample was peripheral blood. These receptors came from a man aged 50 or older with active or convalescent COVID-19. CDR3s include the opening cysteine and the closing phenylalanine or tryptophan. The order of the fields is J gene, clone size, V gene, D gene, CDR3 protein, CDR3 DNA. A D gene is named only where the DNA matches it firmly. Only part of the rows carry a size: once, few, many, or a class if the clone is expanded.

j_gene: TRBJ2-1; abundance: NA; v_gene: TRBV4-3; d_gene: NA; CDR3aa: CASSVRLENLNEQFF; CDR3nt: TGCGCCAGCAGCGTTAGACTAGAAAATCTCAATGAGCAGTTCTTC
j_gene: TRBJ1-5; abundance: NA; v_gene: TRBV6-5; d_gene: NA; CDR3aa: CASTLTQGSDQPQHF; CDR3nt: TGTGCCAGCACCCTTACCCAGGGGAGCGATCAGCCCCAGCATTTT
j_gene: TRBJ1-5; abundance: NA; v_gene: TRBV7-8; d_gene: NA; CDR3aa: CASSLGPGRNQPQHF; CDR3nt: TGTGCCAGCAGCTTGGGGCCAGGGCGGAATCAGCCCCAGCATTTT
j_gene: TRBJ1-1; abundance: few; v_gene: TRBV28; d_gene: NA; CDR3aa: CASSNRNTEAFF; CDR3nt: TGTGCCAGCAGCAACAGGAACACTGAAGCTTTCTTT
j_gene: TRBJ1-6; abundance: NA; v_gene: TRBV14; d_gene: NA; CDR3aa: CASSQETANSPLHF; CDR3nt: TGTGCCAGCAGCCAAGAAACAGCAAATTCACCCCTCCACTTT
j_gene: TRBJ2-1; abundance: NA; v_gene: TRBV19; d_gene: NA; CDR3aa: CASSIVIGPRVDEQFF; CDR3nt: TGTGCCAGTAGTATAGTGATTGGACCCAGGGTCGATGAGCAGTTCTTC
j_gene: TRBJ2-5; abundance: NA; v_gene: TRBV29-1; d_gene: NA; CDR3aa: CSLTRGETQYF; CDR3nt: TGCAGCCTGACCAGGGGTGAGACCCAGTACTTC
j_gene: TRBJ2-7; abundance: few; v_gene: TRBV28; d_gene: TRBD2; CDR3aa: CASSLTSGRDEQYF; CDR3nt: TGTGCCAGCAGTTTGACTAGCGGGAGGGACGAGCAGTACTTC
j_gene: TRBJ1-5; abundance: NA; v_gene: TRBV15; d_gene: TRBD1; CDR3aa: CATSRGTGESQPQHF; CDR3nt: TGTGCCACCAGCAGGGGGACAGGGGAAAGTCAGCCCCAGCATTTT
j_gene: TRBJ1-4; abundance: NA; v_gene: TRBV6-6; d_gene: NA; CDR3aa: CASSYQGNTNEKLFF; CDR3nt: TGTGCCAGCAGTTACCAGGGAAATACTAATGAAAAACTGTTTTTT
j_gene: TRBJ1-1; abundance: NA; v_gene: TRBV19; d_gene: TRBD1; CDR3aa: CASRRDSGNTEAFF; CDR3nt: TGTGCCAGTAGACGGGACAGCGGGAACACTGAAGCTTTCTTT
j_gene: TRBJ1-4; abundance: NA; v_gene: TRBV19; d_gene: TRBD1; CDR3aa: CASSLKRGQSEKLFF; CDR3nt: TGTGCCAGTAGTTTGAAAAGGGGGCAGAGTGAAAAACTGTTTTTT
j_gene: TRBJ1-5; abundance: NA; v_gene: TRBV6-1; d_gene: NA; CDR3aa: CASSDRAVNQPQHF; CDR3nt: TGTGCCAGCAGTGACAGGGCAGTCAATCAGCCCCAGCATTTT
j_gene: TRBJ1-2; abundance: NA; v_gene: TRBV15; d_gene: TRBD1; CDR3aa: CATSSRGPNYGYTF; CDR3nt: TGTGCCACCAGCAGCAGGGGGCCTAACTATGGCTACACCTTC
j_gene: TRBJ2-1; abundance: NA; v_gene: TRBV7-8; d_gene: NA; CDR3aa: CASSLGPGGSSYNEQFF; CDR3nt: TGTGCCAGCAGCTTAGGCCCCGGAGGGAGCTCCTACAATGAGCAGTTCTTC
j_gene: TRBJ1-1; abundance: NA; v_gene: TRBV4-2; d_gene: NA; CDR3aa: CASSQEKRCPYRAFF; CDR3nt: TGTGCCAGCAGCCAAGAGAAAAGGTGCCCCTACAGAGCTTTCTTT
j_gene: TRBJ1-5; abundance: NA; v_gene: TRBV7-9; d_gene: NA; CDR3aa: CASSLDSNQPQHF; CDR3nt: TGTGCCAGCAGCTTAGACAGTAATCAGCCCCAGCATTTT
j_gene: TRBJ2-2; abundance: NA; v_gene: TRBV9; d_gene: NA; CDR3aa: CASSVYRNTGELFF; CDR3nt: TGTGCCAGCAGCGTATATCGGAACACCGGGGAGCTGTTTTTT
j_gene: TRBJ2-5; abundance: NA; v_gene: TRBV21-1; d_gene: NA; CDR3aa: CASSKSGGGREETQYF; CDR3nt: TGTGCCAGCAGCAAGTCCGGCGGGGGGCGTGAGGAGACCCAGTACTTC
j_gene: TRBJ2-2; abundance: NA; v_gene: TRBV6-5; d_gene: NA; CDR3aa: CASSYNGQLGTGELFF; CDR3nt: TGTGCCAGCAGTTACAACGGACAGTTAGGCACCGGGGAGCTGTTTTTT
j_gene: TRBJ2-7; abundance: NA; v_gene: TRBV10-2; d_gene: NA; CDR3aa: CASSGASYEQYF; CDR3nt: TGCGCCAGCAGTGGAGCGTCGTACGAGCAGTACTTC
j_gene: TRBJ2-3; abundance: few; v_gene: TRBV6-2/TRBV6-3; d_gene: TRBD1; CDR3aa: CASSLGGFADTQYF; CDR3nt: TGTGCCAGCAGCCTAGGGGGCTTTGCAGATACGCAGTATTTT
j_gene: TRBJ1-3; abundance: NA; v_gene: TRBV30; d_gene: NA; CDR3aa: CAWKAPDRSSGNTIYF; CDR3nt: TGTGCCTGGAAAGCCCCCGACAGGAGTTCTGGAAACACCATATATTTT
j_gene: TRBJ1-6; abundance: NA; v_gene: TRBV9; d_gene: TRBD1; CDR3aa: CASSVNRGNSPLHF; CDR3nt: TGTGCCAGCAGCGTCAACAGGGGTAATTCACCCCTCCACTTT
j_gene: TRBJ1-3; abundance: once; v_gene: TRBV7-2; d_gene: TRBD1; CDR3aa: CASSPRIKGASGNTIYF; CDR3nt: TGTGCCAGCAGCCCGAGGATTAAGGGGGCCTCTGGAAACACCATATATTTT
j_gene: TRBJ2-7; abundance: NA; v_gene: TRBV28; d_gene: NA; CDR3aa: CASESPRVGYEQYF; CDR3nt: TGTGCCAGCGAATCCCCTCGGGTCGGGTACGAGCAGTACTTC
j_gene: TRBJ2-2; abundance: NA; v_gene: TRBV19; d_gene: NA; CDR3aa: CASSFGLSTGELFF; CDR3nt: TGTGCCAGTAGTTTCGGACTTAGCACCGGGGAGCTGTTTTTT
j_gene: TRBJ1-6; abundance: NA; v_gene: TRBV5-5; d_gene: TRBD1; CDR3aa: CASSPGQGRSPLHF; CDR3nt: TGTGCCAGCAGCCCGGGACAGGGTAGATCACCCCTCCACTTT
j_gene: TRBJ1-1; abundance: NA; v_gene: TRBV2; d_gene: NA; CDR3aa: CARTTGTEAFF; CDR3nt: TGTGCCAGGACTACTGGGACTGAAGCTTTCTTT
j_gene: TRBJ2-1; abundance: NA; v_gene: TRBV7-2; d_gene: NA; CDR3aa: CASSRQYNEQFF; CDR3nt: TGTGCCAGCAGCAGACAGTACAATGAGCAGTTCTTC
j_gene: TRBJ2-1; abundance: NA; v_gene: TRBV3-1/TRBV3-2; d_gene: NA; CDR3aa: CASSQDRLGLPNEQFF; CDR3nt: TGTGCCAGCAGCCAAGATAGGCTTGGGCTCCCCAATGAGCAGTTCTTC
j_gene: TRBJ2-1; abundance: once; v_gene: TRBV2; d_gene: NA; CDR3aa: CASSAADFNEQFF; CDR3nt: TGTGCCAGCAGCGCTGCGGACTTTAATGAGCAGTTCTTC
j_gene: TRBJ1-6; abundance: NA; v_gene: TRBV6-5; d_gene: TRBD1; CDR3aa: CASSPRTGGNSPLHF; CDR3nt: TGTGCCAGCAGCCCCCGGACAGGAGGCAATTCACCCCTCCACTTT
j_gene: TRBJ2-1; abundance: NA; v_gene: TRBV3-1/TRBV3-2; d_gene: TRBD2; CDR3aa: CASSQLWSGRANEQFF; CDR3nt: TGTGCCAGCAGCCAACTGTGGAGCGGGAGGGCTAATGAGCAGTTCTTC
j_gene: TRBJ1-1; abundance: NA; v_gene: TRBV10-3; d_gene: NA; CDR3aa: CAISGTKQPNTEAFF; CDR3nt: TGTGCCATCAGTGGCACCAAACAACCTAACACTGAAGCTTTCTTT
j_gene: TRBJ2-5; abundance: NA; v_gene: TRBV11-2; d_gene: TRBD2; CDR3aa: CASSLGGLAGVRETQYF; CDR3nt: TGTGCCAGCAGCTTAGGGGGACTAGCGGGAGTTCGGGAGACCCAGTACTTC
j_gene: TRBJ2-7; abundance: NA; v_gene: TRBV11-2; d_gene: TRBD1; CDR3aa: CASSPGQPPYEQYF; CDR3nt: TGTGCCAGCAGCCCGGGACAGCCCCCCTACGAGCAGTACTTC
j_gene: TRBJ1-6; abundance: NA; v_gene: TRBV4-2; d_gene: TRBD1; CDR3aa: CASSLPGQGNSPLHF; CDR3nt: TGTGCCAGCAGCCTCCCGGGACAGGGTAATTCACCCCTCCACTTT
j_gene: TRBJ2-1; abundance: once; v_gene: TRBV24-1; d_gene: NA; CDR3aa: CATSDGPRNEQFF; CDR3nt: TGTGCCACCAGTGACGGTCCTAGGAATGAGCAGTTCTTC
j_gene: TRBJ2-3; abundance: NA; v_gene: TRBV19; d_gene: NA; CDR3aa: CASSTQADTDTQYF; CDR3nt: TGTGCCAGTAGTACACAGGCAGACACAGATACGCAGTATTTT
j_gene: TRBJ1-1; abundance: few; v_gene: TRBV19; d_gene: NA; CDR3aa: CASSTGPSMNTEAFF; CDR3nt: TGTGCCAGTAGTACGGGTCCCAGCATGAACACTGAAGCTTTCTTT
j_gene: TRBJ1-2; abundance: NA; v_gene: TRBV6-6; d_gene: TRBD1; CDR3aa: CASSDRGIGYGYTF; CDR3nt: TGTGCCAGCAGTGACAGGGGAATAGGCTATGGCTACACCTTC
j_gene: TRBJ2-7; abundance: NA; v_gene: TRBV5-4; d_gene: TRBD1; CDR3aa: CASSFALGQSEQYF; CDR3nt: TGTGCCAGCAGCTTTGCGCTGGGACAGAGTGAGCAGTACTTC
j_gene: TRBJ2-7; abundance: NA; v_gene: TRBV4-1; d_gene: NA; CDR3aa: CASSQANRVTYEQYF; CDR3nt: TGCGCCAGCAGCCAAGCGAACAGGGTTACCTACGAGCAGTACTTC
j_gene: TRBJ1-2; abundance: NA; v_gene: TRBV18; d_gene: TRBD1; CDR3aa: CASSPPSRGSNYGYTF; CDR3nt: TGTGCCAGCTCACCACCGAGCAGGGGGTCTAACTATGGCTACACCTTC
j_gene: TRBJ1-1; abundance: NA; v_gene: TRBV24-1; d_gene: TRBD1; CDR3aa: CATSDYDRGQAFF; CDR3nt: TGTGCCACCAGTGACTACGACAGGGGGCAAGCTTTCTTT
j_gene: TRBJ2-5; abundance: NA; v_gene: TRBV24-1; d_gene: NA; CDR3aa: CATESASSSQETQYF; CDR3nt: TGTGCCACCGAGAGCGCATCAAGTTCCCAAGAGACCCAGTACTTC
j_gene: TRBJ2-1; abundance: NA; v_gene: TRBV5-6; d_gene: NA; CDR3aa: CASSPSPGFSSSYNEQFF; CDR3nt: TGTGCCAGCAGCCCATCGCCCGGTTTTTCGAGCTCCTACAATGAGCAGTTCTTC
j_gene: TRBJ2-2; abundance: few; v_gene: TRBV6-1; d_gene: TRBD1; CDR3aa: CASSEGTGDTGELFF; CDR3nt: TGTGCCAGCAGTGAAGGGACAGGGGATACCGGGGAGCTGTTTTTT
j_gene: TRBJ2-1; abundance: NA; v_gene: TRBV5-4; d_gene: NA; CDR3aa: CASSRETSIDEQFF; CDR3nt: TGTGCCAGCAGCCGGGAGACTAGTATCGATGAGCAGTTCTTC